This entry describes one T cell receptor beta chain. The antigen remains unidentified. The source of the sample is a study of cytomegalovirus exposure and HLA in healthy donors. Study findings and constraints: When analyzed later, a missense DCLRE1C variant was found to be linked to TCR beta V- and J-gene trimming.

In the PCR, 60 Vbeta and 13 Jbeta primers were used. Some clones are missing from TCRdb's copy, which holds only in-frame ones; the method was immunoSEQ multiplex PCR. The sample includes about 170,000 clones, 80% of them seen just once. The length of the CDR3 is 14 residues. The germline V gene encodes CDR1 MDHEN and CDR2 SYDVKM. Trimming removed 7 bases from V and 5 bases from J; junction bases left unmatched: 5. The rearrangement links TRBV28 to TRBJ2-7; TRBD2 agrees at 13 bases. The clonotype comes from a woman between 50 and 59 years old in good health and CMV-seropositive. Material: PBMCs. The CDR3 sequence: CASNGLAGVHEQYF. For the CDR3, the DNA is TGTGCCAGCAACGGACTAGCGGGAGTGCACGAGCAGTACTTC.